These 2 T cell receptor beta chains were all obtained from the same sample, sequenced in a study of cytomegalovirus exposure and HLA in healthy donors (dated by TCRdb to about 2017). Library prep was done by the immunoSEQ multiplex PCR assay. For the multiplex PCR, a mixture combining 60 forward primers for TCR Vbeta segments and 13 reverse primers for TCR Jbeta segments was used. What TCRdb holds here is the immuneACCESS table cut down to in-frame rearrangements. Part of the clones is not present; checked against another copy, under half of the missing clones reflect an unresolved V gene, and the others are unexplained. The sample table lists 70,000 to 75,000 clones, about two thirds of them with a count of one. The top ten clones comprise 9.5% to 13% of the sample. Sequencing input: PBMCs. The receptors were sampled from a middle-aged woman in good health and CMV-seropositive.

The rearrangement joins TRBV6-1 to TRBJ1-6; no clear D. Trimming shortened V by 10 bases and J by 7 bases, and 14 bases separated the two germline ends. Germline CDR1 MNHNS, CDR2 SASEGT. The CDR3 sequence is 13 residues long. As DNA, the CDR3 is TGTGCCACCCTCCCGCCACTGAATTCACCCCTCCACTTT. Protein: CATLPPLNSPLHF.

This clone has a count of ten or more. The chain uses TRBV4-1 and TRBJ2-3; possible D gene TRBD1, 6 bases. V was cut by 8 bases and J by 4 bases, with 13 bases left in between. Germline-derived CDR1 and CDR2 are MGHRA and YSYEKL. This CDR3 comprises 13 residues. The CDR3 region is CASGRGSPDTQYF. In nucleotides, the CDR3 is TGCGCCAGCGGCAGGGGATCCCCAGATACGCAGTATTTT.